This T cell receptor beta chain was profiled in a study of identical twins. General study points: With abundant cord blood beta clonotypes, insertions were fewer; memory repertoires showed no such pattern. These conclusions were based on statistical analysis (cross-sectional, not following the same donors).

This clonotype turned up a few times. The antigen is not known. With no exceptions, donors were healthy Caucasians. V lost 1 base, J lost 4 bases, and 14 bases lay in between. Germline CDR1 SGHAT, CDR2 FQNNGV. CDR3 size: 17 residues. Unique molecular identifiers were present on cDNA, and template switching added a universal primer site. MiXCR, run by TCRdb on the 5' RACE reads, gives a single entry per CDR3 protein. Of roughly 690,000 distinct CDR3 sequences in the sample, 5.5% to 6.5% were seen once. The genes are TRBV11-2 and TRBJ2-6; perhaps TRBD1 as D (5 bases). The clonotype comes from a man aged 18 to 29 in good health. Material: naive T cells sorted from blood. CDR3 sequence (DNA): TGTGCCAGCAGCTTAGGAAGGGGCAGGGCCGGGGCCAACGTCCTGACTTTC. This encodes CASSLGRGRAGANVLTF.